The source of this TCR beta chain is a study of shared clonotypes between healthy human individuals. Per germline, CDR1 SGHTA and CDR2 FQGNSA. This CDR3 has 13 amino acids. The J segment lost 2 bases and the V segment lost 8 bases, leaving 4 bases of the junction unmatched. DNA input for the unsorted PBMC replicate PCRs was roughly 330 ng, 30,000 or so T cell genomes. Study processing details: Sequence data from immunoSEQ were junction-only and lacked quality scores; consequently, filtering differed. Only in-frame clones appear in the TCRdb table, and some are missing; sequencing was by immunoSEQ multiplex PCR. From that table come the V and J calls and clone size; the DNA was used to work out D and trimming. The data hold about half a million clones, with over 75% observed a single time.

This TCR came from a woman in her forties in good health. Some clones in this sample may be carry-over from other donors' samples. The sequenced sample was PBMCs. V gene TRBV7-2 combines with J gene TRBJ2-7; TRBD1 aligns across 9 bases. The CDR3 DNA reads as TGTGCCAGCCGACAGGGGGGGACCTACGAGCAGTACTTC. It translates to CASRQGGTYEQYF.